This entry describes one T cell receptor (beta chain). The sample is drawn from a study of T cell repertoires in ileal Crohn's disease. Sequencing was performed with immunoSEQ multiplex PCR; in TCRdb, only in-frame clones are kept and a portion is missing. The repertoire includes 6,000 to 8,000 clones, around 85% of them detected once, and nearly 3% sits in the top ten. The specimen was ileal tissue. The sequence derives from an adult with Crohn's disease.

As DNA, the CDR3 is TGCACCAGCAGCCAAGAGGAGCCAGGGCTCATGAACACTGAAGCTTTCTTT. This encodes CTSSQEEPGLMNTEAFF. This chain links TRBV1 with TRBJ1-1; the listed D gene, TRBD1, was not tested against the DNA. TRBV1 is termed a pseudogene. The CDR3 is 17 residues long.